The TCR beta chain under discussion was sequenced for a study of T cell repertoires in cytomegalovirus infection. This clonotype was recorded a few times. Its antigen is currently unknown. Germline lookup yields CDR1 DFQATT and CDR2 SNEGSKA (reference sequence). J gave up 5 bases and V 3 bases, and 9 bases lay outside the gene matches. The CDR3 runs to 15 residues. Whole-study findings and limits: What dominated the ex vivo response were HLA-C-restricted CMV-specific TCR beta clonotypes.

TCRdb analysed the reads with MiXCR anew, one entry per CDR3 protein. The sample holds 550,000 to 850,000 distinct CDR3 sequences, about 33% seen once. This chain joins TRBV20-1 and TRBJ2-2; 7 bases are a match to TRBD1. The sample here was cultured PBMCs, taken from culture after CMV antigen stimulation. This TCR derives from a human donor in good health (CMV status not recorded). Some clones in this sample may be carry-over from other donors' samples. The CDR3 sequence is CSARSTGKRTGELFF. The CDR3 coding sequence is TGCAGTGCTAGGTCGACAGGGAAAAGGACCGGGGAGCTGTTTTTT.